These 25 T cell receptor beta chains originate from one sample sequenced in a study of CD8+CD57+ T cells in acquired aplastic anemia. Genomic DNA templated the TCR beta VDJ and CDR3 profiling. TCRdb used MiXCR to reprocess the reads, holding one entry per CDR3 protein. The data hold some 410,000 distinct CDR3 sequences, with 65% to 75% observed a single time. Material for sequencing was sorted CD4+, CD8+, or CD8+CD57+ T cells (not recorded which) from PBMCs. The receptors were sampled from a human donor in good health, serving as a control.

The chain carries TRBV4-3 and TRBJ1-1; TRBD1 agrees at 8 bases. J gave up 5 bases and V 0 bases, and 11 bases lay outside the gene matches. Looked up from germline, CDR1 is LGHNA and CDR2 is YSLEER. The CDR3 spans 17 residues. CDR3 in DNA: TGCGCCAGCAGCCAAGATCCTCAGGGGGCATTTGGAACTGAAGCTTTCTTT. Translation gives CASSQDPQGAFGTEAFF.

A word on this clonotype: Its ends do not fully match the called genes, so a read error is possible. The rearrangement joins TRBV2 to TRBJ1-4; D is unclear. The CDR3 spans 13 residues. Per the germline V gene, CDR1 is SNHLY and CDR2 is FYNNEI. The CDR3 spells CASSSAGNENLFF. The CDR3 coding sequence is TGTGCCAGCAGCTCCGCAGGTAACGAAAATCTGTTTTTT.

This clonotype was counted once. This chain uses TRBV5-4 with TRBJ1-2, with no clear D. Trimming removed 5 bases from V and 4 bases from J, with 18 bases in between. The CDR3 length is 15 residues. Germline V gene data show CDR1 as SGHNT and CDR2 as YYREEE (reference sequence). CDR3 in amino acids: CASSTWTIDFYGYTF. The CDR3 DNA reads TGTGCCAGCAGTACCTGGACTATTGACTTCTATGGCTACACCTTC. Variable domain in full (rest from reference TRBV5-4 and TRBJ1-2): ETGVTQSPTHLIKTRGQQVTLRCSSQSGHNTVSWYQQALGQGPQFIFQYYREEENGRGNFPPRFSGLQFPNYSSELNVNALELDDSALYLCASSTWTIDFYGYTFGSGTRLTVV.

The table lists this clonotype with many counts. Here the CDR3 reads CASSFRTVANYGYTF. The CDR3, as DNA: TGTGCCAGTAGTTTCAGGACAGTAGCTAACTATGGCTACACCTTC. The gene calls are TRBV19 and TRBJ1-2; the D gene is possibly TRBD1 (6 bases). V shed 5 bases and J shed 0 bases, with 13 bases lying between them. Germline CDR1 is LNHDA and CDR2 is SQIVND (reference sequence). The CDR3 extends over 15 amino acids.

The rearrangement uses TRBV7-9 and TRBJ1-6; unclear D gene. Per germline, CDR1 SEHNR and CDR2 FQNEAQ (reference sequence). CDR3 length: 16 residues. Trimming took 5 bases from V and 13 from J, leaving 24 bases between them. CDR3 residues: CASSLLEDTRYFPLHF. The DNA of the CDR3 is TGTGCCAGCAGCCTATTAGAAGATACGCGGTATTTTCCCCTCCACTTT.

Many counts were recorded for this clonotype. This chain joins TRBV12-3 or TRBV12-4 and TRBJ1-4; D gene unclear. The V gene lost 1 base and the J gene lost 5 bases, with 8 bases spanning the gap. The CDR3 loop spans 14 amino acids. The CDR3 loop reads CASSLEGQNEKLFF. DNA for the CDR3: TGTGCCAGCAGTTTAGAAGGGCAAAATGAAAAACTGTTTTTT.

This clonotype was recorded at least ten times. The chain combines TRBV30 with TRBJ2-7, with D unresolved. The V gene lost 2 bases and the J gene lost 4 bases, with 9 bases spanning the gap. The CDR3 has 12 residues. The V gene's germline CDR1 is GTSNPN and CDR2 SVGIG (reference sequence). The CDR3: CAWSPTGYEQYF. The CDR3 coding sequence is TGTGCCTGGAGTCCCACCGGGTACGAGCAGTACTTC.

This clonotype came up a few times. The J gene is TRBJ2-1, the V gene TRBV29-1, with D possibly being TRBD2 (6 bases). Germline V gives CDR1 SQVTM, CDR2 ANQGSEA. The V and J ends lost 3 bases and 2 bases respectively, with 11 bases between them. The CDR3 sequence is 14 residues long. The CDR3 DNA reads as TGCAGCGTTGATCAGAGCGGGCCCTACAATGAGCAGTTCTTC. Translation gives CSVDQSGPYNEQFF.

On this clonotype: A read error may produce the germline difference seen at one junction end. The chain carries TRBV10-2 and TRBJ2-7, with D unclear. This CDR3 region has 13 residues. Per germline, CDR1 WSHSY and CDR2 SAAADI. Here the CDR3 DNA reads TGTGCCAGCAGGCCCGAGAGAGTCGACGAGCAGTACTTC. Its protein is CASRPERVDEQYF.

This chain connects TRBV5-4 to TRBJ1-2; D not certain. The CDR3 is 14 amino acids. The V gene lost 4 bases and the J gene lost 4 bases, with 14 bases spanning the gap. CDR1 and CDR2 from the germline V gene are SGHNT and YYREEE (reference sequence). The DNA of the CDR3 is TGTGCCAGCAGCGAGGGCTTACACACCTATGGCTACACCTTC. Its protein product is CASSEGLHTYGYTF.

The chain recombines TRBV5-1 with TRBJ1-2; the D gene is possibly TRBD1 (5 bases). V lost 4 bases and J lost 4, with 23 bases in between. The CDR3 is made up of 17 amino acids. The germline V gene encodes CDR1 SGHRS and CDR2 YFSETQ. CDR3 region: CASSHGPRGTRPYGYTF. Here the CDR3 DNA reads TGCGCCAGCAGCCACGGCCCCCGGGGGACTCGTCCCTATGGCTACACCTTC.

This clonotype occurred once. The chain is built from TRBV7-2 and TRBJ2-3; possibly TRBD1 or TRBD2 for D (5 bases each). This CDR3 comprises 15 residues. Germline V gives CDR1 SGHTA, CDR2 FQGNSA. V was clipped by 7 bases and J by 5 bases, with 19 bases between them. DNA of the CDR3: TGTGCCAGCAATTTGAGGGCACGGGGCGAAGATACGCAGTATTTT. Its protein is CASNLRARGEDTQYF.

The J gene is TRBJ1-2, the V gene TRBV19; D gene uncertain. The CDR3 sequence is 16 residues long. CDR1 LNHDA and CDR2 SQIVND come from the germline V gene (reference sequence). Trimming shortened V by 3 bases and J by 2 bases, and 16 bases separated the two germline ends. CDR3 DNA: TGTGCCAGTAGTATTGAAAGTTGGAGCCTCAACTATGGCTACACCTTC. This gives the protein CASSIESWSLNYGYTF.

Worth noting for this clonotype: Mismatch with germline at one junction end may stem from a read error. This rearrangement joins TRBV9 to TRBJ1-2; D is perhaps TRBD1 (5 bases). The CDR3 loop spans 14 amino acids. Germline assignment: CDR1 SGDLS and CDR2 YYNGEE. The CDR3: CASSVDAGQPQHFF. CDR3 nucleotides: TGTGCCAGCAGCGTAGACGCGGGGCAGCCACAGCATTTCTTC.

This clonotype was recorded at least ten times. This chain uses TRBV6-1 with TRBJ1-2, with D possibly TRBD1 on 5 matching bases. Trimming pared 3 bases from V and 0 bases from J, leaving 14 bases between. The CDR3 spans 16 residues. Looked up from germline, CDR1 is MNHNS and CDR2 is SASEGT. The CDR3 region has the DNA TGTGCCAGCAGTGATAACGTCGACAGTACTAACTATGGCTACACCTTC. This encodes CASSDNVDSTNYGYTF.

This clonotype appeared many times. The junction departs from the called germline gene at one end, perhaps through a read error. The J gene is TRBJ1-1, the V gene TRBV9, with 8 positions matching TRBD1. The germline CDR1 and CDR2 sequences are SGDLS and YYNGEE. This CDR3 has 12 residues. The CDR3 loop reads CASSVGGQGPSF. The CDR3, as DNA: TGTGCCAGCAGCGTAGGCGGACAGGGTCCCTCCTTT.

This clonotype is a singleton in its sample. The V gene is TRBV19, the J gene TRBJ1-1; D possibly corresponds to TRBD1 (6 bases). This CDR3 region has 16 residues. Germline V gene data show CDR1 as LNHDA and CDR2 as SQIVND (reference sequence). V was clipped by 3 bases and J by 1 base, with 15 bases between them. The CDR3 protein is CASSIPGVLENTEAFF. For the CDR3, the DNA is TGTGCCAGTAGTATTCCAGGGGTTTTGGAGAACACTGAAGCTTTCTTT.

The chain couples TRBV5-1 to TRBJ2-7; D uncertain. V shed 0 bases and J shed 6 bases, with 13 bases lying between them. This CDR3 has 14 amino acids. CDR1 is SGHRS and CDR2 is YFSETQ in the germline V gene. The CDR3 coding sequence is TGCGCCAGCAGCTTGGCTCCCGCTCTCGGCGAGCAGTACTTC. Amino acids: CASSLAPALGEQYF.

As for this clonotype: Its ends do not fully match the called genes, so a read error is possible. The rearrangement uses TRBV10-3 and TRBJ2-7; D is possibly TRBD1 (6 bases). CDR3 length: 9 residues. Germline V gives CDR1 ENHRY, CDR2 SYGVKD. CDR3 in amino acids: CAISERQDF. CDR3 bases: TGTGCCATCAGTGAGCGACAGGACTTC.

DNA for the CDR3: TGTGCCAGCAGCGTGAGCGGGGGGTCTGGGGCCAACGTCCTGACTTTC. It specifies CASSVSGGSGANVLTF. This rearrangement joins TRBV5-4 to TRBJ2-6, with 9 bases lining up with TRBD2. This CDR3 spans 16 amino acids. The V gene end was trimmed by 4 bases and the J gene end by 1 base; junction bases not matched to a gene: 3. Germline CDR1 SGHNT, CDR2 YYREEE (reference sequence).

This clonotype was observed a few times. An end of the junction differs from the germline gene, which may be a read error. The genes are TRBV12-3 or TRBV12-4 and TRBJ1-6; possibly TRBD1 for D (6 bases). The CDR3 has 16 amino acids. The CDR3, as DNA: TGTGCCAGCAGCTTAGCGCGGGGGGCTATTGATTCACCCCTCCACTTT. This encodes CASSLARGAIDSPLHF.

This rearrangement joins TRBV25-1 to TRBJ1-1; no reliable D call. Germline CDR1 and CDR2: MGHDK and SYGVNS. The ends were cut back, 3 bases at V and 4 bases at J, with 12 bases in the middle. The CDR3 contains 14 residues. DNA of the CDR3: TGTGCCAGCAGTGAGCTTGAAATTAGCACTGAAGCTTTCTTT. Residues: CASSELEISTEAFF.

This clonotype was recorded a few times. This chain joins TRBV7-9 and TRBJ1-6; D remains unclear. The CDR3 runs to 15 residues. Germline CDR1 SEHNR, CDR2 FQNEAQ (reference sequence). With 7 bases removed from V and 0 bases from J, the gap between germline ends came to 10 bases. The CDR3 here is CASTVGPSYNSPLHF. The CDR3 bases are TGTGCCAGCACCGTGGGTCCCTCCTATAATTCACCCCTCCACTTT.

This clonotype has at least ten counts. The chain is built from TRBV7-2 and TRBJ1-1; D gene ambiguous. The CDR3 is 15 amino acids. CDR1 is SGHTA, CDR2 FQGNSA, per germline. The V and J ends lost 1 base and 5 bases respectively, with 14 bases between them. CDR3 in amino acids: CASSLDFGGQTEAFF. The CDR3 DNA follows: TGTGCCAGCAGCTTAGACTTCGGAGGTCAGACTGAAGCTTTCTTT. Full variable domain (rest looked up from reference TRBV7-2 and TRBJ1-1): GAGVSQSPSNKVTEKGKDVELRCDPISGHTALYWYRQSLGQGLEFLIYFQGNSAPDKSGLPSDRFSAERTGGSVSTLTIQRTQQEDSAVYLCASSLDFGGQTEAFFGQGTRLTVV.

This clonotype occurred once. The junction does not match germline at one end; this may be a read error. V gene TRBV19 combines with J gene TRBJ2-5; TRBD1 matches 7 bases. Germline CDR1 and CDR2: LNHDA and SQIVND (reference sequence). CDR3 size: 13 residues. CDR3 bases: TGTACCAGCAGAGACAGGGACCAAGAGATCCAGTACTTC. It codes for CTSRDRDQEIQYF.